Following are 25 T cell receptor beta chains from one sample sequenced in a study of T cells in Graves' hyperthyroidism and ophthalmopathy. RNA transcripts gave rise to amplified TCR beta CDR3 regions. The HTBI primer set served for first-round RT-PCR of the TCR CDR3. Using its own MiXCR run on the multiplex PCR reads, TCRdb lists one record per CDR3 protein. The sample shows about 200,000 distinct CDR3 sequences, about 15% of them seen only once. The source material was blood. The receptors derive from a woman in her 50s with Graves' hyperthyroidism.

This clonotype was observed a few times. This chain uses TRBV20-1 with TRBJ1-2; 9 bases line up with TRBD1. The trim removed 2 bases at V and 9 bases at J, leaving 7 bases unmatched. Germline CDR1 is DFQATT and CDR2 is SNEGSKA (reference sequence). The CDR3 length is 13 residues. The CDR3 nucleotides read TGCAGTGCTAGACTAGGACAGGGGAGAAGCTACACCTTC. This translates into CSARLGQGRSYTF.

CDR3: CASSWDTQETQYF. For the CDR3, the DNA is TGCGCCAGCAGCTGGGACACCCAAGAGACCCAGTACTTC. The V call is TRBV5-1, the J call TRBJ2-5; TRBD1 is a possible D gene (6 bases). Germline V CDR1 and CDR2: SGHRS, YFSETQ. Trimming took off 3 bases at V and 1 base at J, with 7 bases between the two ends. This CDR3 has 13 residues.

This clonotype was recorded many times. The chain employs TRBV11-3 and TRBJ1-2, with 8 bases that match TRBD1. J was trimmed by 3 bases and V by 5 bases; bases with no gene match: 2. The CDR3 totals 13 residues. Per germline, CDR1 SGHNT and CDR2 YENEEA. The CDR3 spells CASSPDRDYGYTF. The DNA of the CDR3 is TGTGCCAGCAGCCCGGACAGGGACTATGGCTACACCTTC.

This clonotype was seen at least ten times. The chain employs TRBV11-2 and TRBJ2-1; 7 bases match TRBD1. The V segment lost 10 bases and the J segment 0 bases; nucleotides outside the gene matches: 6. CDR1 SGHAT and CDR2 FQNNGV come from the germline V gene. The CDR3 has 14 residues. The chain's CDR3 is CATKGGPSYNEQFF. For the CDR3, the DNA is TGTGCCACCAAAGGGGGCCCCTCCTACAATGAGCAGTTCTTC.

The chain joins TRBV6-1 to TRBJ2-7; TRBD1 matches 7 bases. The germline V gene encodes CDR1 MNHNS and CDR2 SASEGT. V lost 5 bases, J lost 3 bases, and 7 bases stayed unmatched. The CDR3 covers 14 residues. CDR3: CASSYLGTVYEQYF. In DNA, the CDR3 is TGTGCCAGCAGTTATTTAGGGACAGTCTACGAGCAGTACTTC.

At least ten counts were recorded for this clonotype. The J gene is TRBJ1-5, the V gene TRBV20-1; D gene unclear. This CDR3 region has 11 residues. V lost 6 bases, J lost 4 bases, and 7 bases lay in between. Germline V lookup: CDR1 DFQATT, CDR2 SNEGSKA (reference sequence). DNA of the CDR3: TGCAGTGCCACTTTAAATCAGCCCCAGCATTTT. Translation gives CSATLNQPQHF.

The J gene is TRBJ2-1, the V gene TRBV9, with D perhaps matching TRBD1 (5 bases). CDR3 length: 13 residues. Germline-derived CDR1 and CDR2 are SGDLS and YYNGEE. Trimming removed 4 bases from V and 5 bases from J, with 10 bases in between. The CDR3 is CASSLQVHNEQFF. The CDR3 nucleotides read TGTGCCAGCAGCCTACAGGTCCACAATGAGCAGTTCTTC.

This clonotype was observed a handful of times. J is TRBJ1-5 and V is TRBV27, with 7 nucleotides matching TRBD1. CDR1 is MNHEY and CDR2 is SMNVEV in the germline V gene (reference sequence). The junction had 5 bases not matched to a gene; V was cut back by 6 bases and J by 3 bases. The CDR3 runs 14 residues. CDR3 sequence (DNA): TGTGCCAGCAGACTGGGACAGACCAATCAGCCCCAGCATTTT. It encodes CASRLGQTNQPQHF.

This clonotype was counted at least ten times. This sequence joins TRBV5-1 and TRBJ2-3; D not certain. CDR1 and CDR2 from the germline V gene are SGHRS and YFSETQ. The CDR3 runs to 14 residues. Trimming shortened V by 2 bases and J by 1 base, and 8 bases separated the two germline ends. CDR3 sequence: CASSLNPGTDTQYF. Written as DNA, the CDR3 is TGCGCCAGCAGCTTAAACCCGGGCACAGATACGCAGTATTTT.

This clonotype was detected ten times or more. The J gene is TRBJ1-1, the V gene TRBV5-1; tentatively, D is TRBD1 (5 bases). This CDR3 has 14 amino acids. CDR1 and CDR2 (germline): SGHRS, YFSETQ. Between the trimmed V and J ends, which lost 0 bases and 6 bases, there was a span of 12 bases. Written as DNA, the CDR3 is TGCGCCAGCAGCTTGGAGGAGGGGCGGGCTGAAGCTTTCTTT. Encoded protein: CASSLEEGRAEAFF.

This clonotype was counted at least ten times. The gene calls are TRBV29-1 and TRBJ1-4; TRBD1 aligns across 7 bases. This CDR3 comprises 14 residues. CDR1 and CDR2 (germline): SQVTM, ANQGSEA. J gave up 8 bases and V 6 bases, and 12 bases lay outside the gene matches. The chain's CDR3 is CSVPSRDSEEKLFF. For the CDR3, the DNA is TGCAGCGTCCCCTCCCGGGACAGTGAGGAAAAACTGTTTTTT.

Turning to this clonotype: A read error is likely, as this CDR3 ends without the conserved phenylalanine or tryptophan. This chain links TRBV3-1 with TRBJ1-1; D ambiguous. The CDR3 totals 14 residues. The germline gives CDR1 LGHDT, CDR2 YNNKEL (reference sequence). Here the CDR3 DNA reads TGTGCTAGCAGCCAACCAAGAAAGAACACTGAAGCTTTCCTT. Translating it yields CASSQPRKNTEAFL.

This clonotype has at least ten counts. The chain joins TRBV30 to TRBJ1-1; unclear D gene. V was trimmed by 8 bases and J by 2 bases, leaving 15 bases between them. The length of the CDR3 is 13 residues. CDR1 GTSNPN and CDR2 SVGIG come from the germline V gene (reference sequence). CDR3 region: CARLTAVNTEAFF. CDR3 nucleotides: TGTGCCCGGCTAACGGCGGTTAACACTGAAGCTTTCTTT.

This clonotype has at least ten counts. The rearrangement uses TRBV12-3 or TRBV12-4 and TRBJ1-5; tentative D call: TRBD1 (5 bases). This CDR3 has 18 amino acids. The V gene lost 2 bases and the J gene lost 3 bases, with 20 bases spanning the gap. The CDR3 is CASSLNLRVGHPNQPQHF. CDR3 bases: TGTGCCAGCAGTTTAAACCTGAGGGTCGGACACCCCAATCAGCCCCAGCATTTT.

This clonotype was observed at least ten times. The chain uses TRBV20-1 and TRBJ2-1, with D unclear. Germline V gene sequence: CDR1 DFQATT, CDR2 SNEGSKA (reference sequence). The CDR3 spans 13 residues. The ends were cut back, 3 bases at V and 5 bases at J, with 11 bases in the middle. In nucleotides, the CDR3 is TGCAGTGCTAGTGGCGGACCGAACAATGAGCAGTTCTTC. Its translation is CSASGGPNNEQFF.

This clonotype has more than one count but fewer than ten. The CDR3 spells CASTRGTWTEAFF. CDR3 DNA sequence: TGTGCCAGTACCCGAGGGACTTGGACTGAAGCTTTCTTT. The genes are TRBV19 and TRBJ1-1, with TRBD1 as a possible D gene (5 bases). V dropped 7 bases and J dropped 5 bases, with 14 bases sitting between them. CDR3 length: 13 amino acids. In germline, CDR1 is LNHDA, CDR2 SQIVND (reference sequence).

This clonotype was counted at least ten times. The CDR3 spells CAISEYGTGNNEQFF. The CDR3 nucleotides read TGTGCCATCAGTGAGTATGGGACAGGAAACAATGAGCAGTTCTTC. V is TRBV10-3 and J is TRBJ2-1; 8 positions agree with TRBD1. Germline CDR1 ENHRY, CDR2 SYGVKD. V shed 1 base, J shed 5 bases, and the junction held 4 bases outside the gene matches. This CDR3 spans 15 amino acids.

This clonotype has ten or more counts. The V gene is TRBV4-1, the J gene TRBJ2-5, with TRBD2 matching 7 bases. This CDR3 has 15 amino acids. V was clipped by 5 bases and J by 5 bases; unmatched bases: 11. Germline V gene data show CDR1 as MGHRA and CDR2 as YSYEKL. The CDR3 sequence: CASSAPGTTRETQYF. CDR3 nucleotide sequence: TGCGCCAGCAGCGCCCCCGGGACTACGAGGGAGACCCAGTACTTC.

This clonotype was detected ten times or more. This chain links TRBV7-9 with TRBJ2-1, with 11 nucleotides matching TRBD2. From germline, CDR1 is SEHNR and CDR2 FQNEAQ (reference sequence). The CDR3 spans 14 residues. V lost 5 bases to trimming and J lost 9 bases; unmatched junction nucleotides: 6. The CDR3 spells CASSPGGTSGEQFF. The CDR3 DNA reads as TGTGCCAGCAGCCCGGGGGGGACTAGCGGTGAGCAGTTCTTC.

This clonotype was observed at least ten times. The chain links TRBV20-1 to TRBJ2-1, with TRBD2 matching 14 bases. CDR1 is DFQATT and CDR2 is SNEGSKA in the germline V gene (reference sequence). V lost 3 bases, J lost 9 bases, and 7 bases stayed unmatched. This CDR3 is 15 amino acids long. CDR3 in DNA: TGCAGTGCTAGTCCAGTGACTAGCGGGAGGGTTGAGCAGTTCTTC. The encoded protein is CSASPVTSGRVEQFF.

On this clonotype: A much larger clone is a single base away; this may be a read error. The chain couples TRBV20-1 to TRBJ2-5; 9 bases agree with TRBD2. V trimming: 8 bases; J trimming: 5 bases; junction bases outside the gene matches: 6. CDR3 length equals 12 residues. The germline V gene encodes CDR1 DFQATT and CDR2 SNEGSKA (reference sequence). Here the CDR3 DNA reads TGCAGTCGGGCGGGAGGGGCGGAGACCCAGTACTTC. Its protein product is CSRAGGAETQYF.

This clonotype was counted ten times or more. V gene TRBV11-2 combines with J gene TRBJ1-5, with D possibly being TRBD1 (6 bases). Trimming shortened V by 4 bases and J by 0 bases, and 13 bases separated the two germline ends. Germline CDR1 SGHAT, CDR2 FQNNGV. The length of the CDR3 is 16 residues. CDR3 region: CASSSGQGFSNQPQHF. The CDR3 bases are TGTGCCAGCAGCTCCGGGCAGGGGTTTAGCAATCAGCCCCAGCATTTT.

J is TRBJ2-3 and V is TRBV12-3 or TRBV12-4; tentative D call: TRBD1 (6 bases). This CDR3 has 15 residues. The V gene lost 6 bases and the J gene lost 5 bases, with 18 bases spanning the gap. CDR3 coding DNA: TGTGCCAGCAGGGGGACACCCAACCGGGGAGATACGCAGTATTTT. Translating it yields CASRGTPNRGDTQYF.

At least ten counts were recorded for this clonotype. The chain employs TRBV3-1 and TRBJ2-7; D ambiguous. The CDR3 covers 14 residues. Germline CDR1 is LGHDT and CDR2 is YNNKEL (reference sequence). The V gene lost 4 bases and the J gene lost 4 bases, with 14 bases spanning the gap. CDR3 coding DNA: TGTGCCAGCAGCCCGTTACCATGGGCTTACGAGCAGTACTTC. This encodes CASSPLPWAYEQYF.

This clonotype has more than one count but fewer than ten. The V and J genes are TRBV20-1 and TRBJ2-7; 10 bases match TRBD1. CDR1 and CDR2 from the germline V gene are DFQATT and SNEGSKA (reference sequence). This CDR3 region has 14 residues. Germline trimming cut 2 bases from V and 4 bases from J; bases unmatched to any gene: 5. In DNA form, the CDR3 reads TGCAGTGCTAGACCGGGACAGGGGTTGTACGAGCAGTACTTC. This sequence encodes CSARPGQGLYEQYF.